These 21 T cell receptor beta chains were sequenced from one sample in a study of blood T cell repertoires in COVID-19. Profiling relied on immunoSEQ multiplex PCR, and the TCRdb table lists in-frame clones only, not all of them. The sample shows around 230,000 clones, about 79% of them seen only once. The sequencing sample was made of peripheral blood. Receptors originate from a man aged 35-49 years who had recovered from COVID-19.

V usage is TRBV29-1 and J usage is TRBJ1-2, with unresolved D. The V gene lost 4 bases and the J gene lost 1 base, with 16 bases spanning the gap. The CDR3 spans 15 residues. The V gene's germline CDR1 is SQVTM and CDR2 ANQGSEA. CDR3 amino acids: CSVVGWEGSNYGYTF. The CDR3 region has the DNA TGCAGCGTTGTGGGCTGGGAGGGAAGTAACTATGGCTACACCTTC. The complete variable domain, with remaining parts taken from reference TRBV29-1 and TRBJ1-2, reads SAVISQKPSRDICQRGTSLTIQCQVDSQVTMMFWYRQQPGQSLTLIATANQGSEATYESGFVIDKFPISRPNLTFSTLTVSNMSPEDSSIYLCSVVGWEGSNYGYTFGSGTRLTVV.

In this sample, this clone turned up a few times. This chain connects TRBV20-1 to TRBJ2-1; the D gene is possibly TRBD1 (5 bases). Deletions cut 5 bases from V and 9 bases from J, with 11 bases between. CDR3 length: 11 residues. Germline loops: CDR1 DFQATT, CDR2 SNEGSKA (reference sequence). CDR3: CSAPQGSEQFF. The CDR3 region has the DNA TGCAGTGCTCCCCAGGGTTCTGAGCAGTTCTTC.

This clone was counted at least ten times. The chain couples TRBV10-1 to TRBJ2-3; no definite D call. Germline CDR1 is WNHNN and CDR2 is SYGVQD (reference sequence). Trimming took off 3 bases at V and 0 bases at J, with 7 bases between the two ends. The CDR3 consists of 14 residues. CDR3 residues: CASSEIASTDTQYF. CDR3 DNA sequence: TGCGCCAGCAGTGAAATTGCGAGCACAGATACGCAGTATTTT.

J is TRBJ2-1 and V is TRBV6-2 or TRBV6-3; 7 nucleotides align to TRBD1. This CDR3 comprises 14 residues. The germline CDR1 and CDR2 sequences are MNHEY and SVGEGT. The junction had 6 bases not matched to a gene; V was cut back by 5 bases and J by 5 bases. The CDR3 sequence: CASSARQGHNEQFF. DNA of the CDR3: TGTGCCAGCAGTGCCCGACAGGGTCACAATGAGCAGTTCTTC.

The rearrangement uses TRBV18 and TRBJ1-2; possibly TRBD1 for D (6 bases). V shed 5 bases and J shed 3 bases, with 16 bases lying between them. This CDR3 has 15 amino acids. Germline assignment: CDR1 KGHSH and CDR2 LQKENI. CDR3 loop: CASSTNGGRDYGYTF. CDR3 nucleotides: TGTGCCAGCTCAACCAACGGGGGGCGAGACTATGGCTACACCTTC.

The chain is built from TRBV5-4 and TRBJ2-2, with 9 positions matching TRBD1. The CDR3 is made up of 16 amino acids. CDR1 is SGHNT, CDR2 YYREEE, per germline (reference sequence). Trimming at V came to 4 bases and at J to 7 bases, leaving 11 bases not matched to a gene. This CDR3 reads CASSRAPGQGDGELFF. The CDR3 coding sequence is TGTGCCAGCAGCAGAGCACCGGGACAGGGCGACGGGGAGCTGTTTTTT.

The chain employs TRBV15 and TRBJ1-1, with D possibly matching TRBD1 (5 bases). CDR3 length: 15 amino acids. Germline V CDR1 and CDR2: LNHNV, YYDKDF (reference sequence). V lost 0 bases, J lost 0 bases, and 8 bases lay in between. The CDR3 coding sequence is TGTGCCACCAGCAGAGATGGGGCTCTGAACACTGAAGCTTTCTTT. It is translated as CATSRDGALNTEAFF.

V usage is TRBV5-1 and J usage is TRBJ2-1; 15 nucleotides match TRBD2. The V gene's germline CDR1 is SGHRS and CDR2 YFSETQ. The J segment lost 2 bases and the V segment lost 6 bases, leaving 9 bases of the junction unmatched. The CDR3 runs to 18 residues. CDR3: CASKPKGLAGGPYNEQFF. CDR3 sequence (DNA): TGCGCCAGCAAACCCAAAGGACTAGCGGGAGGGCCCTACAATGAGCAGTTCTTC.

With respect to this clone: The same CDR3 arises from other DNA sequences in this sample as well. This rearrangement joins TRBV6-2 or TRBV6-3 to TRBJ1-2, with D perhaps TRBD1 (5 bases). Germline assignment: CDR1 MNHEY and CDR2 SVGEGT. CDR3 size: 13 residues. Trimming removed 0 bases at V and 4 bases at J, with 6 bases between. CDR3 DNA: TGTGCCAGCAGTTACTCGGGGGGCTATGGCTACACCTTC. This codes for CASSYSGGYGYTF.

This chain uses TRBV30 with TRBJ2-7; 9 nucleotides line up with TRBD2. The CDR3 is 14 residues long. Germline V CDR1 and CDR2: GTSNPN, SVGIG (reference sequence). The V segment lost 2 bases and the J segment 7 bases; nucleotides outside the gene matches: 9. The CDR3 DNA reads TGTGCCTGGAGTCTCAGTTTCCTAGCGGGAGAGCAGTACTTC. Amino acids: CAWSLSFLAGEQYF. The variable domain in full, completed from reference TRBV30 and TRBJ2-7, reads SQTIHQWPATLVQPVGSPLSLECTVEGTSNPNLYWYRQAAGRGLQLLFYSVGIGQISSEVPQNLSASRPQDRQFILSSKKLLLSDSGFYLCAWSLSFLAGEQYFGPGTRLTVT.

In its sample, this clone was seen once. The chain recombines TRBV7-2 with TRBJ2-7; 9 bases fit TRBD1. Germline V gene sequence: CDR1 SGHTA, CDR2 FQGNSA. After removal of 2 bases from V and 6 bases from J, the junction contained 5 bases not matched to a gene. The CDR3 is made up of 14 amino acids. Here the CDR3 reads CASSLRDRDPEQYF. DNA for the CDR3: TGTGCCAGCAGCTTACGGGACAGGGATCCCGAGCAGTACTTC. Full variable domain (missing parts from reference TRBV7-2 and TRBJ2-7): GAGVSQSPSNKVTEKGKDVELRCDPISGHTALYWYRQSLGQGLEFLIYFQGNSAPDKSGLPSDRFSAERTGGSVSTLTIQRTQQEDSAVYLCASSLRDRDPEQYFGPGTRLTVT.

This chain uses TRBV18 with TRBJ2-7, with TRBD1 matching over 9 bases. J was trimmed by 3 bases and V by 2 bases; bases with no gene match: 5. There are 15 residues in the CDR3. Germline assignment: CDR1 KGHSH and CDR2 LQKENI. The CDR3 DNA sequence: TGTGCCAGCTCACCATCCGGGACAGGGCTCTACGAGCAGTACTTC. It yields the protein CASSPSGTGLYEQYF.

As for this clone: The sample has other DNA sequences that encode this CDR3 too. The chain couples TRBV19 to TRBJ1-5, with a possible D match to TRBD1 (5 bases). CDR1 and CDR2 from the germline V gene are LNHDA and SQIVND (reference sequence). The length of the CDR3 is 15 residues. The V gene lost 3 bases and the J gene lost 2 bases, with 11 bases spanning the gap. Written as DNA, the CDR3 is TGTGCCAGTAGTATTATCCCGGGGGGCAATCAGCCCCAGCATTTT. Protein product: CASSIIPGGNQPQHF.

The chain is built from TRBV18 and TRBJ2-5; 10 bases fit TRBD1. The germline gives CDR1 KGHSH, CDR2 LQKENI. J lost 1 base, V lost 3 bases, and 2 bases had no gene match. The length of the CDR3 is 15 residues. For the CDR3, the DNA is TGTGCCAGCTCACCGAGGACAGGGGGCCAAGAGACCCAGTACTTC. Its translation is CASSPRTGGQETQYF.

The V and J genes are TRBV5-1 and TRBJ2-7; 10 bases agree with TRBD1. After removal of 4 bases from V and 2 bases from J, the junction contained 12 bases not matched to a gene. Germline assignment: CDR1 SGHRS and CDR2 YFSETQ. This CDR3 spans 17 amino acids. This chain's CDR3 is CASSLIIEGQGTYEQYF. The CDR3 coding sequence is TGCGCCAGCAGCCTAATCATAGAGGGACAGGGGACCTACGAGCAGTACTTC.

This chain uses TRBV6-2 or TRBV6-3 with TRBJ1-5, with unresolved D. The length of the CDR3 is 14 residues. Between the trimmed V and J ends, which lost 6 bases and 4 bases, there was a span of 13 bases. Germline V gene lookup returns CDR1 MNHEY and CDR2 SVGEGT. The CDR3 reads CASSRMTPNQPQHF. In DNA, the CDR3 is TGTGCCAGCAGCCGGATGACACCTAATCAGCCCCAGCATTTT.

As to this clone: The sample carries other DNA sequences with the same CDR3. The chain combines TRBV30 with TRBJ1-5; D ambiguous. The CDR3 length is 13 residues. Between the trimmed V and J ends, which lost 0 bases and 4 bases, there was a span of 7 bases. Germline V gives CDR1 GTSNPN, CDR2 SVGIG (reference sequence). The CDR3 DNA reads TGTGCCTGGAGTGTTCGGGGAAATCAGCCCCAGCATTTT. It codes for CAWSVRGNQPQHF. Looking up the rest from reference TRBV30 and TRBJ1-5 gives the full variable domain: SQTIHQWPATLVQPVGSPLSLECTVEGTSNPNLYWYRQAAGRGLQLLFYSVGIGQISSEVPQNLSASRPQDRQFILSSKKLLLSDSGFYLCAWSVRGNQPQHFGDGTRLSIL.

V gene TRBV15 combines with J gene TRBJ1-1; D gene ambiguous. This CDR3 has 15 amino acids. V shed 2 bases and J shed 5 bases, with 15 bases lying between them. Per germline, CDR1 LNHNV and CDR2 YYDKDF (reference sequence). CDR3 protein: CATSRPREGRTEAFF. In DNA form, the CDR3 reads TGTGCCACCAGCAGACCGAGGGAGGGAAGGACTGAAGCTTTCTTT.

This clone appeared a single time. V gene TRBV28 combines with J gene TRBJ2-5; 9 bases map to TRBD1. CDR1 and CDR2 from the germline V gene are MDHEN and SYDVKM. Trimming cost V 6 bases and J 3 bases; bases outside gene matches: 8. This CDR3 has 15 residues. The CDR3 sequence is CASSGGQGGEETQYF. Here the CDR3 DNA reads TGTGCCAGCAGCGGGGGACAGGGTGGAGAAGAGACCCAGTACTTC. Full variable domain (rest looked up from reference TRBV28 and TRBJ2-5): DVKVTQSSRYLVKRTGEKVFLECVQDMDHENMFWYRQDPGLGLRLIYFSYDVKMKEKGDIPEGYSVSREKKERFSLILESASTNQTSMYLCASSGGQGGEETQYFGPGTRLLVL.

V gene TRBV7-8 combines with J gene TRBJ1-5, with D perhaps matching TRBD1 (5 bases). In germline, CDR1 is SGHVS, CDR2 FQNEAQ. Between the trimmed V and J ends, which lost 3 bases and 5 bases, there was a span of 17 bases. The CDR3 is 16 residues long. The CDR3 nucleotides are TGTGCCAGCAGCTTCGGGGGACCCATGAGGGATCAGCCCCAGCATTTT. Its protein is CASSFGGPMRDQPQHF.

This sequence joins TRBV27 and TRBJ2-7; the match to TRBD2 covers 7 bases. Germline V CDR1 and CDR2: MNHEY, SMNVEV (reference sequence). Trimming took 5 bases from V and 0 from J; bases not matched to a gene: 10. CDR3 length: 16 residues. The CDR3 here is CASSPRGGQSSYEQYF. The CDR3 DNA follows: TGTGCCAGCAGTCCCCGCGGGGGTCAGAGCTCCTACGAGCAGTACTTC.